A selection of T cell receptor beta chains follows, all from one sample in a study of blood T cell repertoires in COVID-19. TCRdb's copy holds only in-frame clones and misses some; the assay was immunoSEQ multiplex PCR. This sample has a few hundred thousand clones; more than 75% occur once, and the top ten carry approximately 1.6%. The sequencing input was PBMCs or T cells enriched from blood (not recorded which). Source of these receptors: a man between 35 and 55 years old who had recovered from COVID-19. CDR3s leave out the opening cysteine and the closing phenylalanine or tryptophan.

j_gene: TRBJ1-3
len: 13
v_gene: TRBV30
CDR3aa: AWNQPNRAGNTIY

j_gene: TRBJ2-7
len: 14
v_gene: TRBV3-1/TRBV3-2
CDR3aa: ASSQDLGAHVYEQY

j_gene: TRBJ2-1
len: 11
v_gene: TRBV24-1
CDR3aa: ATSDPGVNEQF

j_gene: TRBJ2-7
len: 11
v_gene: TRBV6-5
CDR3aa: ASRGGRGVEQY

j_gene: TRBJ1-2
len: 11
v_gene: TRBV19
CDR3aa: ASSIDWTDGYT

j_gene: TRBJ2-7
len: 12
v_gene: TRBV28
CDR3aa: ASSPGGDGYEQY

j_gene: TRBJ2-1
len: 13
v_gene: TRBV6-6
CDR3aa: ASSYDSGSYNEQF

j_gene: TRBJ2-4
len: 14
v_gene: TRBV25-1
CDR3aa: ASSEGHFIAKNIQY

j_gene: TRBJ1-3
len: 15
v_gene: TRBV3-1/TRBV3-2
CDR3aa: ASSIQVSRVSGNTIY

j_gene: TRBJ2-3
len: 12
v_gene: TRBV6-5
CDR3aa: ASGWGQSTDTQY

j_gene: TRBJ2-1
len: 11
v_gene: TRBV3-1/TRBV3-2
CDR3aa: ASTPRSYNEQF

j_gene: TRBJ1-4
len: 11
v_gene: TRBV12-3/TRBV12-4
CDR3aa: ASSRGGDEKLF

j_gene: TRBJ1-2
len: 14
v_gene: TRBV19
CDR3aa: ASSMRGQGTPYGYT

j_gene: TRBJ2-1
len: 14
v_gene: TRBV7-9
CDR3aa: ASSPGTDIAYNEQF

j_gene: TRBJ1-5
len: 13
v_gene: TRBV6-2/TRBV6-3
CDR3aa: ASSPTGGLGQPQH

j_gene: TRBJ2-1
len: 13
v_gene: TRBV7-8
CDR3aa: ASCRRREREGEQF

j_gene: TRBJ1-5
len: 10
v_gene: TRBV19
CDR3aa: ASTVRNQPQH

j_gene: TRBJ2-3
len: 13
v_gene: TRBV5-6
CDR3aa: ASSRRLGRTDTQY

j_gene: TRBJ2-3
len: 15
v_gene: TRBV4-1
CDR3aa: ASSYSGGDPSTDTQY

j_gene: TRBJ2-5
len: 14
v_gene: TRBV9
CDR3aa: ASSVGASGFAETQY

j_gene: TRBJ2-5
len: 14
v_gene: TRBV6-1
CDR3aa: ASSVPGLGPPETQY

j_gene: TRBJ1-1
len: 13
v_gene: TRBV5-1
CDR3aa: ASSPGTGGNTEAF

j_gene: TRBJ2-7
len: 15
v_gene: TRBV4-3
CDR3aa: ASSQLAGAAFPYEQY

j_gene: TRBJ1-4
len: 14
v_gene: TRBV5-1
CDR3aa: ASSDNPVTRGEKLF

j_gene: TRBJ1-2
len: 13
v_gene: TRBV28
CDR3aa: ASSLGGQATYGYT

j_gene: TRBJ1-1
len: 12
v_gene: TRBV7-2
CDR3aa: ASSPQGPNTEAF

j_gene: TRBJ2-3
len: 14
v_gene: TRBV7-2
CDR3aa: ASSPIAGASTDTQY

j_gene: TRBJ1-2
len: 12
v_gene: TRBV11-1
CDR3aa: ASSFWQGADGYT

j_gene: TRBJ2-1
len: 12
v_gene: TRBV7-2
CDR3aa: ASSLAGGPREQF

j_gene: TRBJ1-2
len: 11
v_gene: TRBV20-1
CDR3aa: SASGQGVYGYT

j_gene: TRBJ2-5
len: 15
v_gene: TRBV7-6
CDR3aa: ASSLGVQAGASETQY

j_gene: TRBJ1-2
len: 12
v_gene: TRBV19
CDR3aa: ASSPRTGGAPSD